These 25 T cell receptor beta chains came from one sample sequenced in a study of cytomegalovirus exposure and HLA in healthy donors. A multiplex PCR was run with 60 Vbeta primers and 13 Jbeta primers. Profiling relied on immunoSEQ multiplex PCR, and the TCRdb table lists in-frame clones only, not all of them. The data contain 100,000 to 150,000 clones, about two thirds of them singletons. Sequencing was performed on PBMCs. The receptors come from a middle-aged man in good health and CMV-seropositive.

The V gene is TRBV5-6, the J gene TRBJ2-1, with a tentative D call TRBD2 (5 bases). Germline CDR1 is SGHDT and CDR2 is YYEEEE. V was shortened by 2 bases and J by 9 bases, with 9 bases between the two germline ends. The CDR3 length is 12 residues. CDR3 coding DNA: TGTGCCAGCAGCTTCCTAGCTTTTGAGCAGTTCTTC. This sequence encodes CASSFLAFEQFF.

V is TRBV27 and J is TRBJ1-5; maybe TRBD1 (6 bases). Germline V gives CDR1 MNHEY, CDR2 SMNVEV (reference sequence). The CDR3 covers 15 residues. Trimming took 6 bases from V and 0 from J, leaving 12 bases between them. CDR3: CASSPDSYSNQPQHF. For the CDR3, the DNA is TGTGCCAGCAGCCCGGACAGTTATAGCAATCAGCCCCAGCATTTT.

The CDR3 DNA follows: TGTGCCAGCAGCCCAAATTCGGACAGTGGCCTCCCGACCCAGTACTTC. Translated: CASSPNSDSGLPTQYF. The chain uses TRBV7-9 and TRBJ2-5, with TRBD1 as a possible D gene (6 bases). Between the trimmed V and J ends, which lost 5 bases and 7 bases, there was a span of 23 bases. Germline V gene sequence: CDR1 SEHNR, CDR2 FQNEAQ (reference sequence). This CDR3 is built from 16 residues.

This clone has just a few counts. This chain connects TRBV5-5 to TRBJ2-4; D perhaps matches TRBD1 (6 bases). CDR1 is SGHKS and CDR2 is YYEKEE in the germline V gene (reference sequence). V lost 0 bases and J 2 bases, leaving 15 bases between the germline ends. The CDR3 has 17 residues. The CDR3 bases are TGTGCCAGCAGCTTGGTATCCGGAAGGGGGACCAAAAACATTCAGTACTTC. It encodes CASSLVSGRGTKNIQYF. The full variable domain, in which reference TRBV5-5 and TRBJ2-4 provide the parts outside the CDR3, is DAGVTQSPTHLIKTRGQQVTLRCSPISGHKSVSWYQQVLGQGPQFIFQYYEKEERGRGNFPDRFSARQFPNYSSELNVNALLLGDSALYLCASSLVSGRGTKNIQYFGAGTRLSVL.

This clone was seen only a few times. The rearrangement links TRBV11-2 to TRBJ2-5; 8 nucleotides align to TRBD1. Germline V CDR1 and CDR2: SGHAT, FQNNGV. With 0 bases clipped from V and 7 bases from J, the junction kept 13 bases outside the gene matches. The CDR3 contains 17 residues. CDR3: CASSLESRTGLQGTQYF. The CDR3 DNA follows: TGTGCCAGCAGCTTAGAGAGCAGGACAGGGTTACAGGGGACCCAGTACTTC.

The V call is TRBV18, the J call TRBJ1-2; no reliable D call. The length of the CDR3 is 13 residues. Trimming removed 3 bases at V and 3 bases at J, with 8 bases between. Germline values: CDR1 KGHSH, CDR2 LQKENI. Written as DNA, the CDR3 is TGTGCCAGCTCACCCGAGGTCGACTATGGCTACACCTTC. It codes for CASSPEVDYGYTF.

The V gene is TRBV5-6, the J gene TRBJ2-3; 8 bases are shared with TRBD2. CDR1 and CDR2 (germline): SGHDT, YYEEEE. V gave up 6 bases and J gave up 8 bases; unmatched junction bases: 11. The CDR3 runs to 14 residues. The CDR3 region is CASMASGLSGTQYF. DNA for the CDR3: TGTGCCAGCATGGCTAGCGGGCTTTCTGGTACGCAGTATTTT.

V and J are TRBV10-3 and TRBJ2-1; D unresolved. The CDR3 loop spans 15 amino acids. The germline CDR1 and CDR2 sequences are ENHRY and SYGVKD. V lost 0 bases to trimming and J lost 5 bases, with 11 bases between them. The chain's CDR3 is CAISESMLRDNEQFF. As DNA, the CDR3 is TGTGCCATCAGTGAGTCGATGCTCCGCGACAATGAGCAGTTCTTC.

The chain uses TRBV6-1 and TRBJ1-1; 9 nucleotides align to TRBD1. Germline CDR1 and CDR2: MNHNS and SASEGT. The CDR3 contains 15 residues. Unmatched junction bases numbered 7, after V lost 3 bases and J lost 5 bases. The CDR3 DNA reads TGTGCCAGCAGTGATTTGATGGACAGGGGTACTGAAGCTTTCTTT. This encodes CASSDLMDRGTEAFF.

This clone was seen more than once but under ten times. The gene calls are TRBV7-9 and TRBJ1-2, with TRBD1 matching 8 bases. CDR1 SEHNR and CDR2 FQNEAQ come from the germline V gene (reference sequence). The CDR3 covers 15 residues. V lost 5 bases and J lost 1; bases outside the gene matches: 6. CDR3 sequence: CASSGRTGINYGYTF. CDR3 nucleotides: TGTGCCAGCAGCGGGAGGACAGGGATTAACTATGGCTACACCTTC.

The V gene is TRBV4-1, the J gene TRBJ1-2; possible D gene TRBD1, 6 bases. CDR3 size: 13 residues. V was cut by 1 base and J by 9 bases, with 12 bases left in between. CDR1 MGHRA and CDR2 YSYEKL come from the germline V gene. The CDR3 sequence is CASSQGPDRSYTF. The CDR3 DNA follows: TGCGCCAGCAGCCAAGGTCCCGACAGGAGCTACACCTTC.

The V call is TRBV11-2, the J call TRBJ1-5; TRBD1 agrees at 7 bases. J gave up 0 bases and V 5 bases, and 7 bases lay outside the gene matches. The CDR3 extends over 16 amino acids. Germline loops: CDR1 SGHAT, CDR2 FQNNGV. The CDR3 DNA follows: TGTGCCAGCAGCGCCGGGACAGCGCATAGCAATCAGCCCCAGCATTTT. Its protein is CASSAGTAHSNQPQHF.

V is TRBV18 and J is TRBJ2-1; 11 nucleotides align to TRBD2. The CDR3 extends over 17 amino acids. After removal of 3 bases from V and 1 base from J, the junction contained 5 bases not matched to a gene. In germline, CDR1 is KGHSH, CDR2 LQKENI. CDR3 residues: CASSPQTSGVSYNEQFF. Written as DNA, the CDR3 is TGTGCCAGCTCACCGCAGACTAGCGGGGTATCCTACAATGAGCAGTTCTTC.

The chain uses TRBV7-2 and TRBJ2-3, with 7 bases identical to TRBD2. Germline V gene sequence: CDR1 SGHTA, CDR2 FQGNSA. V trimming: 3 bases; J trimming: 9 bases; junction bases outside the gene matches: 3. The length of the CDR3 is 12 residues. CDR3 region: CASSFGRETQYF. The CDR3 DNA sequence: TGTGCCAGCAGCTTTGGGCGGGAGACGCAGTATTTT.

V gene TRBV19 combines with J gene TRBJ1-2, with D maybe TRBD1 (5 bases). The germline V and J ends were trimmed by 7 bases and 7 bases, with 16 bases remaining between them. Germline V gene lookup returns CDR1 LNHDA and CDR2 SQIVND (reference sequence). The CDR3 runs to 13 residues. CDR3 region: CASNKGAGGGYTF. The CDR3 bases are TGTGCCAGTAATAAAGGGGCCGGTGGTGGCTACACCTTC.

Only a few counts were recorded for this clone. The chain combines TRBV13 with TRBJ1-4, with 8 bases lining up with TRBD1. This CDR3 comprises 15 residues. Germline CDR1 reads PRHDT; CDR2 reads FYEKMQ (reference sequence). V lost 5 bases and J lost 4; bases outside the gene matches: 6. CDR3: CASSPGTGINEKLFF. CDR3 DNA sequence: TGTGCCAGCAGCCCCGGGACAGGCATTAATGAAAAACTGTTTTTT.

The CDR3 nucleotides are TGTGCCAGCAGCGGAAGGGGGGGGCCCAAGGGGACCCAGTACTTC. This encodes CASSGRGGPKGTQYF. The rearrangement links TRBV13 to TRBJ2-5, with D tentatively TRBD2 (7 bases). Trimming removed 5 bases from V and 7 bases from J, with 20 bases in between. The CDR3 loop spans 15 amino acids. Germline CDR1 reads PRHDT; CDR2 reads FYEKMQ (reference sequence).

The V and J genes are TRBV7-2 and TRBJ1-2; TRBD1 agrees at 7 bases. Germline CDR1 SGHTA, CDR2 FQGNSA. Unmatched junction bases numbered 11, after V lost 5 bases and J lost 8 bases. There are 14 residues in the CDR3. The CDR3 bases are TGTGCCAGCAGCCAGGGGGTAGGGTACTGGGGCTACACCTTC. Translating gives CASSQGVGYWGYTF.

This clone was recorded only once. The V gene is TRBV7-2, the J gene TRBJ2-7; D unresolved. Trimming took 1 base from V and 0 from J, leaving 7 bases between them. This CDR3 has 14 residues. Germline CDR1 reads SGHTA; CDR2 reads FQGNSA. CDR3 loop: CASSLVPSSYEQYF. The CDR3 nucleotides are TGTGCCAGCAGCTTAGTCCCCAGCTCCTACGAGCAGTACTTC.

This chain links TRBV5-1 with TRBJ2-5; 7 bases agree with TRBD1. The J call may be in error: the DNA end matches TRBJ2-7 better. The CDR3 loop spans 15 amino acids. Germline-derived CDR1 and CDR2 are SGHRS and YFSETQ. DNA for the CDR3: TGCGCCAGCAGCCTCTTGGGGACAGCGAACTACGAGCAGTACTTC. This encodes CASSLLGTANYEQYF.

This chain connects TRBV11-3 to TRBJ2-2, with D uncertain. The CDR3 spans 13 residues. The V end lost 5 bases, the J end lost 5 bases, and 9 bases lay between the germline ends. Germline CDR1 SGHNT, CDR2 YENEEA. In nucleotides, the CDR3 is TGTGCCAGCAGCAAGCTAGGTACCGGGGAGCTGTTTTTT. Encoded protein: CASSKLGTGELFF.

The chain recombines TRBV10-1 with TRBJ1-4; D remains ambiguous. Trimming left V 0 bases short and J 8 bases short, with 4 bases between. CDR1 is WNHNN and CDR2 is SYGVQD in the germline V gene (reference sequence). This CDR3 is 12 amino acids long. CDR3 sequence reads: CASSESREKLFF. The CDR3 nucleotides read TGCGCCAGCAGTGAGTCGAGGGAAAAACTGTTTTTT.

CDR3 in DNA: TGTGCCAGCAGTTACAGGGGCTCTGGGGCCAACGTCCTGACTTTC. Its protein product is CASSYRGSGANVLTF. This sequence joins TRBV6-6 and TRBJ2-6, with TRBD1 as a possible D gene (5 bases). V dropped 2 bases and J dropped 0 bases, with 5 bases sitting between them. The CDR3 loop spans 15 amino acids. Germline values: CDR1 MNHNY, CDR2 SVGAGI (reference sequence).

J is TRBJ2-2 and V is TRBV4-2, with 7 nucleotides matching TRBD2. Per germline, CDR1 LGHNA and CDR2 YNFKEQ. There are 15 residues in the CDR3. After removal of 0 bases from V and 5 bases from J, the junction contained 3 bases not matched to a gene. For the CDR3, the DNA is TGTGCCAGCAGCCAAGACCGCGGGGGAACCGGGGAGCTGTTTTTT. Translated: CASSQDRGGTGELFF.

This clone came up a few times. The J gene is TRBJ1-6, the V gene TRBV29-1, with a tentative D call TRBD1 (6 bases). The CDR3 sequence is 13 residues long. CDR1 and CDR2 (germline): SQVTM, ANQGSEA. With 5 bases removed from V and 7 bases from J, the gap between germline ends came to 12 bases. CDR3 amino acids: CSVRAGDNSPLHF. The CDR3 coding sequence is TGCAGCGTTCGGGCAGGGGACAATTCACCCCTCCACTTT.